This TCR beta chain derives from a study of shared clonotypes between healthy human individuals (dated by TCRdb to the early 2020s). Concerning the study at large: The cohort included a few men and two women between 18 and 49 years of age. For each donor, three plates each were used for CD4 naive and CD4 memory, two plates were used for CD8 naive, and one plate was used for CD8 memory. Per donor, leukapheresis produced somewhere between about 0.94 and 10 billion PBMCs. Different laboratories and diverse techniques were used to prepare libraries and sequence TCR repertoires, to increase sequencing depth and limit assay-specific biases. To estimate repertoire size and how much clonotypes are shared between individuals, the study performed deep sequencing of blood TCR repertoires from a few healthy adults.

Deletion took 5 bases off V and 5 bases off J, with a span of 18 bases between the germline ends. The CDR3, cysteine through phenylalanine, is 15 amino acids long. The only DNA kept is the CDR3, 45 bases in frame from the first base. CDR1 and CDR2 (SGHTA, FQGTGA) derive from the germline V gene. The donors were healthy, HIV-negative adults with no recently reported acute infections or vaccinations. All donors were Caucasian adults living in Nashville, Tennessee, USA. Magnetic negative selection was used to enrich CD4+ T cells, after which naive cells were positively selected on CD45RA and the negative fraction became the memory subset. After blood collection by leukapheresis, PBMCs were isolated using Ficoll-Histopaque density gradient centrifugation and then cryopreserved in the vapor phase of liquid nitrogen. Purity and quantity of every magnetically sorted T cell population were checked by analytical flow cytometry. From each sorted fraction, genomic DNA was isolated and quantified by UV absorbance on a Nanodrop 2000c.

Here is what the overall study found, with its caveats: When a few donors were compared, the shared fraction of clonotypes was 5% to 6.5% for naive CD4, about 4% for naive CD8, 2.3% for memory CD4, and roughly 0.43% for memory CD8. Compared with non-shared clonotypes, the clonotypes found in all four sorted-subset donors had higher generation probabilities. Even with the large sequencing depth, rarefaction of the sorted-subset datasets indicated that sequencing was incomplete. Because the study included only a small number of donors, the genetic and exposure-history diversity represented was limited. Pairwise subsampling indicated that sequencing depth was expected to affect the degree of clonotype sharing among donors. Naive subsets generally had larger estimated clonotype richness than memory subsets did. Only blood was sampled, and tissue TCR repertoires likely differ from those in blood.

With respect to this clone: Which antigen it targets is not known. Base qualities are not recorded, but no much larger clone differs from it by a single base.

Using the deep immunoSEQ assay, TCR CDR3 regions were amplified from genomic DNA by multiplex PCR. Genomic DNA extracted from each cell subset was distributed evenly over all wells of several immunoSEQ 96-well plates, and each plate served as one replicate. For sorted subsets, each replicate PCR was loaded with 150 to 250 ng genomic DNA, equivalent to approximately 27,000 T cell genomes. Purified libraries were quantified with a Qubit 3.0 fluorometer, sized on a Bioanalyzer 2100, and re-quantified with the KAPA Library Quantification kit. Every immunoSEQ 96-well plate was sequenced on a dedicated single-read 150-cycle Illumina NextSeq 550 flow cell. Per the source publication's procedure: Because the immunoSEQ output included only junctional sequences and no quality scores, the filtering could not be the same as the filtering used for full-length reads. To assign V/J genes and CDR3, sequences were annotated using PyIR, a Python wrapper for IgBLAST v1.9, with IMGT germline references. Any read was removed if the V/J assignment was weak (E-value above 1e-6), the CDR3 was missing, or the read contained stop codons, out-of-frame junctions, or ambiguous translated residues. A V3J clonotype was defined by an identical inferred V gene, J gene, and CDR3 amino acid sequence. Percentage overlap between repertoires was calculated by dividing the number of shared unique clonotypes by the size of the smaller repertoire. Repertoire richness was assessed with RTK rarefaction, the Chao1 estimator, and Recon v2.1 estimates of unobserved clonotypes. OLGA was used to compute generation probabilities for all TCRbeta clonotypes that the gDNA method yielded from a few donors. TCRdb took this table from immuneACCESS and kept in-frame rearrangements with V and J called. Such tables lack part of the clones; where checked against another copy, unresolved V genes explain under half of the gap, and the rest is unexplained. From that table come the V and J calls and clone size; the DNA was used to work out D and trimming. Present in this sample are fewer than 3 million clones, approximately 90% of which were seen just once. The ten largest account for around 0.4% of the sample.

This chain is built from TRBV7-3 and TRBJ1-1, with a weak D call of TRBD1 (6 bases match). Sequencing input: naive CD4+ T cells from PBMCs. The sample's cell subset or site, from its label and the paper: CD45RA+ positively selected. This TCR was sampled from a man aged 18 to 30 in good health. Some clones in this sample may be carry-over from other donors' samples. The CDR3 protein: CASSPHGRQGTEAFF. Here is the DNA: TGTGCCAGCAGCCCTCACGGACGCCAGGGGACTGAAGCTTTCTTT.